The 25 T cell receptor beta chains listed next were all sequenced from one sample in a study of blood T cell dynamics during melanoma immunotherapy. The data were produced by immunoSEQ multiplex PCR, yet TCRdb's version contains in-frame clones alone and is incomplete. Among under 11,000 clones listed, approximately 87% were seen once. Described time point: pre-treatment baseline. The sample in question was blood, obtained from a patient treated with checkpoint blockade. All receptors come from a human donor with melanoma.

V is TRBV18 and J is TRBJ2-7; D uncertain. The germline gives CDR1 KGHSH, CDR2 LQKENI. The CDR3 is 12 amino acids. V was trimmed by 6 bases and J by 5 bases, leaving 11 bases between them. The CDR3 DNA reads as TGTGCCAGCTCCCCGGTAACGGACGAGCAGTACTTC. The encoded protein is CASSPVTDEQYF.

In its sample, this clone was seen once. The V and J genes are TRBV11-2 and TRBJ2-1; TRBD1 or TRBD2 may be the D gene (5 bases each). V was cut by 3 bases and J by 6 bases, with 9 bases left in between. Germline CDR1 reads SGHAT; CDR2 reads FQNNGV. The CDR3 is 13 amino acids. The CDR3 nucleotides read TGTGCCAGCAGCTTCGGGACCGCCAATGAGCAGTTCTTC. Protein product: CASSFGTANEQFF. Full variable domain (outside the CDR3, taken from reference TRBV11-2 and TRBJ2-1): EAGVAQSPRYKIIEKRQSVAFWCNPISGHATLYWYQQILGQGPKLLIQFQNNGVVDDSQLPKDRFSAERLKGVDSTLKIQPAKLEDSAVYLCASSFGTANEQFFGPGTRLTVL.

The chain has TRBV7-5 and TRBJ2-5. TRBV7-5 is deemed a pseudogene. The CDR3 extends over 13 amino acids. In DNA form, the CDR3 reads TGTGCCAGAAGAAACGGGCCACAAGAGACCCAGTACTTC. Its translation is CARRNGPQETQYF.

The chain recombines TRBV7-9 with TRBJ1-1; TRBD1 aligns across 7 bases. This CDR3 contains 14 residues. Germline V gene lookup returns CDR1 SEHNR and CDR2 FQNEAQ (reference sequence). Trimming at V came to 4 bases and at J to 4 bases, leaving 6 bases not matched to a gene. CDR3 in DNA: TGTGCCAGCAGCTCCCAGGGGGGAAGCACTGAAGCTTTCTTT. This sequence encodes CASSSQGGSTEAFF.

The chain couples TRBV27 to TRBJ2-6; 7 bases fit TRBD2. V shed 2 bases, J shed 1 base, and the junction held 14 bases outside the gene matches. Germline CDR1 and CDR2: MNHEY and SMNVEV (reference sequence). The CDR3 contains 20 residues. The DNA of the CDR3 is TGTGCCAGCAGTTTACTCTCGATTGGCGGGGGAAAGTCTGGGGCCAACGTCCTGACTTTC. This codes for CASSLLSIGGGKSGANVLTF.

The chain carries TRBV4-1 and TRBJ1-2; D gene uncertain. The ends were cut back, 0 bases at V and 7 bases at J, with 12 bases in the middle. This CDR3 is 14 amino acids long. Germline V gene lookup returns CDR1 MGHRA and CDR2 YSYEKL. In nucleotides, the CDR3 is TGCGCCAGCAGCCAAGATTTGGGGTATTTTGGCTACACCTTC. Translated: CASSQDLGYFGYTF.

This chain joins TRBV18 and TRBJ1-2, with D unclear. V gave up 6 bases and J gave up 5 bases, with 16 bases separating them. The CDR3 is 14 amino acids. Germline V gene data show CDR1 as KGHSH and CDR2 as LQKENI. The CDR3: CASSPDSTGYGYTF. The DNA of the CDR3 is TGTGCCAGCTCCCCCGACTCCACGGGGTATGGCTACACCTTC.

The rearrangement uses TRBV5-4 and TRBJ1-1; 9 bases agree with TRBD1. From germline, CDR1 is SGHNT and CDR2 YYREEE (reference sequence). CDR3 length equals 14 residues. V dropped 0 bases and J dropped 5; count of bases not matched to a gene: 2. CDR3 DNA: TGTGCCAGCAGCTTGGGACAGGGGGGAACTGAAGCTTTCTTT. It is translated as CASSLGQGGTEAFF.

The chain couples TRBV6-5 to TRBJ2-3; D not resolved. The CDR3 covers 12 residues. The V gene's germline CDR1 is MNHEY and CDR2 SVGAGI. V lost 8 bases to trimming and J lost 2 bases, with 8 bases between them. DNA of the CDR3: TGTGCCAGCTTAGGATCCACAGATACGCAGTATTTT. Residues: CASLGSTDTQYF.

The rearrangement uses TRBV27 and TRBJ2-7; a possible D gene is TRBD2 (5 bases). CDR1 and CDR2 from the germline V gene are MNHEY and SMNVEV (reference sequence). CDR3 length equals 13 residues. V was shortened by 6 bases and J by 2 bases, with 11 bases between the two germline ends. The CDR3 is CASRRGSPYEQYF. CDR3 coding DNA: TGTGCCAGCAGGCGAGGGAGCCCCTACGAGCAGTACTTC.

This clone was picked up a small number of times. The rearrangement uses TRBV2 and TRBJ1-6; D not certain. The CDR3 loop spans 13 amino acids. V lost 4 bases, J lost 6 bases, and 7 bases lay in between. The V gene's germline CDR1 is SNHLY and CDR2 FYNNEI. CDR3 region: CASSATTNSPLHF. DNA for the CDR3: TGTGCCAGCAGTGCCACGACTAATTCACCCCTCCACTTT.

This chain links TRBV27 with TRBJ2-7; tentatively, D is TRBD1 or TRBD2 (6 bases each). From germline, CDR1 is MNHEY and CDR2 SMNVEV (reference sequence). The CDR3 consists of 14 residues. V dropped 2 bases and J dropped 3 bases, with 11 bases sitting between them. The CDR3 is CASSLRRGSYEQYF. The CDR3 region has the DNA TGTGCCAGCAGTTTAAGGAGGGGGAGCTACGAGCAGTACTTC.

This chain links TRBV9 with TRBJ1-1, with D perhaps TRBD1 (6 bases). This CDR3 is 16 amino acids long. Per the germline V gene, CDR1 is SGDLS and CDR2 is YYNGEE. V was shortened by 5 bases and J by 0 bases, with 17 bases between the two germline ends. The CDR3 sequence is CASSLEGDFMNTEAFF. DNA for the CDR3: TGTGCCAGCAGTCTAGAGGGGGATTTCATGAACACTGAAGCTTTCTTT.

CDR3: CSVDGVRGEDTQYF. The CDR3 nucleotides read TGCAGCGTTGATGGGGTCAGGGGGGAAGATACGCAGTATTTT. This chain joins TRBV29-1 and TRBJ2-3; a possible D gene is TRBD1 (7 bases). Germline assignment: CDR1 SQVTM and CDR2 ANQGSEA. The CDR3 length is 14 residues. V was shortened by 3 bases and J by 5 bases, with 15 bases between the two germline ends.

The genes are TRBV2 and TRBJ1-1, with D uncertain. CDR3 length equals 14 residues. Germline CDR1 and CDR2: SNHLY and FYNNEI. V dropped 2 bases and J dropped 11 bases, with 18 bases sitting between them. The CDR3 loop is CASSENWTGEGAFF. Here the CDR3 DNA reads TGTGCCAGCAGTGAAAATTGGACCGGAGAAGGGGCTTTCTTT.

The gene calls are TRBV11-1 and TRBJ2-2; D not certain. Germline CDR1 and CDR2: SGHAT and FQDESV (reference sequence). Trimming left V 1 base short and J 4 bases short, with 4 bases between. The CDR3 spans 13 residues. CDR3 nucleotides: TGTGCCAGCAGCTTAGGGCCCACCGGGGAGCTGTTTTTT. The encoded protein is CASSLGPTGELFF.

The chain combines TRBV25-1 with TRBJ2-3; D is undetermined. Germline V gene lookup returns CDR1 MGHDK and CDR2 SYGVNS. CDR3 size: 14 residues. V was clipped by 3 bases and J by 2 bases, with 9 bases between them. In nucleotides, the CDR3 is TGTGCCAGCAGTGAGGTCCAGGTCACAGATACGCAGTATTTT. Translation: CASSEVQVTDTQYF.

The V call is TRBV9, the J call TRBJ1-4, with 9 bases that match TRBD1. Trimming at V came to 4 bases and at J to 8 bases, leaving 9 bases not matched to a gene. Germline V CDR1 and CDR2: SGDLS, YYNGEE. The CDR3 is made up of 15 amino acids. The CDR3 sequence is CASSPRGQGGEKLFF. In DNA, the CDR3 is TGTGCCAGCAGCCCCCGGGGACAGGGTGGAGAAAAACTGTTTTTT. The full variable domain, rest sourced from reference TRBV9 and TRBJ1-4, is DSGVTQTPKHLITATGQRVTLRCSPRSGDLSVYWYQQSLDQGLQFLIQYYNGEERAKGNILERFSAQQFPDLHSELNLSSLELGDSALYFCASSPRGQGGEKLFFGSGTQLSVL.

This clone came up a few times. V and J are TRBV10-1 and TRBJ2-2; the D gene is possibly TRBD2 (5 bases). This CDR3 is 16 amino acids long. Germline V gives CDR1 WNHNN, CDR2 SYGVQD (reference sequence). The V gene lost 8 bases and the J gene lost 2 bases, with 18 bases spanning the gap. CDR3 in amino acids: CASPGVSNENTGELFF. The DNA for the CDR3 is TGCGCCAGCCCCGGGGTGTCAAATGAAAACACCGGGGAGCTGTTTTTT.

The J gene is TRBJ1-5, the V gene TRBV18; 10 bases agree with TRBD1. The CDR3 contains 16 residues. Per germline, CDR1 KGHSH and CDR2 LQKENI. V lost 0 bases and J lost 6; bases outside the gene matches: 5. The CDR3 region is CASSPPGTGEFQPQHF. In DNA form, the CDR3 reads TGTGCCAGCTCACCACCCGGGACAGGGGAATTTCAGCCCCAGCATTTT.

The chain links TRBV5-1 to TRBJ1-2, with TRBD1 matching over 8 bases. Trimming took 4 bases from V and 8 from J; bases not matched to a gene: 4. CDR3 length: 12 residues. Germline V gives CDR1 SGHRS, CDR2 YFSETQ. CDR3 DNA: TGCGCCAGCAGCCCACAGGGGGGCGGCTACACCTTC. This translates into CASSPQGGGYTF.

The V call is TRBV11-1, the J call TRBJ2-2, with TRBD2 identical over 10 bases. The CDR3 is 16 residues long. The germline V gene has CDR1 SGHAT and CDR2 FQDESV (reference sequence). The J segment lost 5 bases and the V segment lost 1 base, leaving 4 bases of the junction unmatched. CDR3: CASSLDLAGETGELFF. CDR3 nucleotide sequence: TGTGCCAGCAGCTTAGACCTAGCGGGGGAGACCGGGGAGCTGTTTTTT.

CDR3: CASSPGGPPETQYF. The CDR3 bases are TGTGCCAGCTCACCCGGGGGGCCGCCGGAGACCCAGTACTTC. V usage is TRBV18 and J usage is TRBJ2-5; the D gene is possibly TRBD2 (7 bases). Per germline, CDR1 KGHSH and CDR2 LQKENI. Between the trimmed V and J ends, which lost 3 bases and 5 bases, there was a span of 13 bases. This CDR3 is built from 14 residues.

J is TRBJ1-1 and V is TRBV7-8; no clear D. The CDR3 consists of 14 residues. Germline CDR1 SGHVS, CDR2 FQNEAQ. Trimming took 2 bases from V and 1 from J, leaving 8 bases between them. CDR3 sequence reads: CASSLNGGNTEAFF. DNA of the CDR3: TGTGCCAGCAGCTTAAATGGAGGGAACACTGAAGCTTTCTTT.

The chain combines TRBV7-9 with TRBJ2-3, with D perhaps matching TRBD1 or TRBD2 (5 bases each). V lost 4 bases to trimming and J lost 2 bases, with 19 bases between them. Per germline, CDR1 SEHNR and CDR2 FQNEAQ (reference sequence). The CDR3 runs to 17 residues. Here the CDR3 DNA reads TGTGCCAGCAGCTCACAGGACTCGGGAAGCTACACAGATACGCAGTATTTT. Its translation: CASSSQDSGSYTDTQYF.